This T cell receptor beta chain was captured by sequencing in a study of T cells in Graves' hyperthyroidism and ophthalmopathy. This clonotype was seen repeatedly, ten times or more. Its cognate antigen is unknown. Patients between 18 and 65 years old had hyperthyroidism, newly diagnosed and lasting under 2 months. Each 10 ml fresh peripheral blood draw supplied the PBMCs. The CDR3 regions of TCR beta were amplified from RNA transcripts. When the TCR CDR3 underwent first-round RT-PCR, the HTBI primer set was used. TCRdb reprocessed the multiplex PCR reads via MiXCR and lists one record per CDR3 protein. Found here are around 350,000 distinct CDR3 sequences, over 10% of them singletons; the top ten hold around a tenth. With V trimmed by 5 bases and J by 4 bases, 5 bases remained unmatched. The CDR3 has 14 amino acids. Germline CDR1 reads DFQATT; CDR2 reads SNEGSKA (reference sequence). Study findings and constraints: The model forecast ophthalmopathy, anticipating it by a median approximately 6.1 months before onset. A model using 13 V-J features told ophthalmopathy apart from stable hyperthyroidism.

The sequenced sample consisted of blood. The genes are TRBV20-1 and TRBJ2-3, with TRBD2 matching 11 bases. The receptor comes from a woman under 30 with Graves' hyperthyroidism. CDR3 bases: TGCAGTGCTTCTAGCGGGGGGAAGGCAGATACGCAGTATTTT. This encodes CSASSGGKADTQYF.